This record covers a single T cell receptor (beta chain). The antigen remains unidentified. Germline loops: CDR1 SGHRS, CDR2 YFSETQ. The CDR3 totals 16 residues. The V gene end was trimmed by 3 bases and the J gene end by 5 bases; junction bases not matched to a gene: 7. Genomic DNA per cell subset filled all wells of several immunoSEQ plates. Sorted subsets were amplified in replicate PCRs using 150 to 250 ng DNA, tens of thousands of T cell genomes. Produced via immunoSEQ multiplex PCR; TCRdb's table is partial and in-frame only. Among 2.3 million or so clones listed, 93% were seen once. This entry comes from a study of shared clonotypes between healthy human individuals. Study-wide findings and caveats: Around 5.3% of naive CD4 clonotypes were shared across a handful of donors.

The donors were all Caucasian adults (living in Nashville, Tennessee). Sequencing was carried out using naive CD4+ T cells from PBMCs. Subset given: CD45RA+ positively selected. This receptor was obtained from a man between 18 and 35 years old in good health. Some clones in this sample may be carry-over from other donors' samples. This chain connects TRBV5-1 to TRBJ2-3; 12 nucleotides align to TRBD1. The CDR3 is CASSYSGTGGVDTQYF. The CDR3 DNA reads TGCGCCAGCAGCTACTCCGGGACAGGGGGCGTAGATACGCAGTATTTT.